Below, 2 T cell receptor beta chains from the same sample are listed, as sequenced in a study of shared clonotypes between healthy human individuals. TCRdb's copy holds only in-frame clones and misses some; the assay was immunoSEQ multiplex PCR. The sample carries roughly 2.6 million clones, more than 80% recorded once. The sample consisted of naive CD4+ T cells sorted from blood. The subset is: CD45RA+ positively selected. These TCRs come from a young man in good health.

The V and J genes are TRBV5-1 and TRBJ2-2; TRBD2 aligns across 16 bases. Per the germline V gene, CDR1 is SGHRS and CDR2 is YFSETQ. The CDR3 spans 19 residues. V was clipped by 2 bases and J by 4 bases; unmatched bases: 8. The CDR3 sequence: CASSFGTSGGASRTGELFF. The CDR3 nucleotides read TGCGCCAGCAGCTTCGGGACTAGCGGGGGGGCCTCGCGCACCGGGGAGCTGTTTTTT. The full variable domain, in which reference TRBV5-1 and TRBJ2-2 provide the parts outside the CDR3, is KAGVTQTPRYLIKTRGQQVTLSCSPISGHRSVSWYQQTPGQGLQFLFEYFSETQRNKGNFPGRFSGRQFSNSRSEMNVSTLELGDSALYLCASSFGTSGGASRTGELFFGEGSRLTVL.

This clone showed up just a few times. The J gene is TRBJ1-5, the V gene TRBV11-2; D unclear. Per germline, CDR1 SGHAT and CDR2 FQNNGV. The CDR3 has 15 residues. The V end was cut by 5 bases, the J end by 3 bases, with 14 bases between. The CDR3 DNA reads TGTGCCAGCAGCGGCGGGCAGAGCCTCAATCAGCCCCAGCATTTT. It codes for CASSGGQSLNQPQHF.